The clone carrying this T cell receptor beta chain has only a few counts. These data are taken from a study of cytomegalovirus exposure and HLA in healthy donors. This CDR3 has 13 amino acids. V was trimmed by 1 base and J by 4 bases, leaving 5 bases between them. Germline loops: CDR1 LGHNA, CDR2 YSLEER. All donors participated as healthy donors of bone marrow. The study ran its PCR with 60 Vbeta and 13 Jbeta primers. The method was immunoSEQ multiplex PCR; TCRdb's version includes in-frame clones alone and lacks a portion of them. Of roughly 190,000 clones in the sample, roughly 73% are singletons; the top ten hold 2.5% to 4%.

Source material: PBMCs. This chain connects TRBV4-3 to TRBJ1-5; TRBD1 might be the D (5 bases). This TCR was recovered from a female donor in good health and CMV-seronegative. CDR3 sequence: CASSQAGNQPQHF. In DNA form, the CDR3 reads TGCGCCAGCAGCCAAGCAGGGAATCAGCCCCAGCATTTT.